This T cell receptor beta chain was profiled in a study of blood T cell repertoires in COVID-19. Study details: Whether acute or convalescent, the COVID-19 samples came from the United States, Italy and Spain.

Under the authors' procedure: Reference gene primer amplification yielded estimated nucleated cell counts. The data were produced by immunoSEQ multiplex PCR, yet TCRdb's version contains in-frame clones alone and is incomplete. The D gene and trimming were derived from the DNA, and the V and J assignments and clone size from that table. This table holds hundreds of thousands of clones, under 95% found once. The CDR3 runs to 14 residues. The germline V gene encodes CDR1 SGHRS and CDR2 YFSETQ. The sample holds one count of this clone. Material: PBMCs or T cells enriched from blood (not recorded which). The J gene is TRBJ2-2, the V gene TRBV5-1, with 10 positions matching TRBD2. This sequence was found in a woman between 18 and 29 years old who had recovered from COVID-19. The CDR3 DNA follows: TGCGCGAGTTCTCCGGGACTAGCGACCGGGGAGCTGTTTTTT. Its protein is CASSPGLATGELFF.